The 8 T cell receptor beta chains given below trace back to one sample, sequenced in a study of long-term antiretroviral therapy in people with HIV. Running of the v3.0 immunoSEQ assay took place at survey level. Here immunoSEQ multiplex PCR was the method, and the copy in TCRdb shows in-frame clones only, minus some. The sample consists of 25,000 to 35,000 clones, 85% to 90% of them appearing once. The input for sequencing was unsorted PBMCs, taken 0.8 years after starting antiretroviral therapy. These receptors were collected from a woman in her twenties or thirties with HIV.

The chain recombines TRBV19 with TRBJ1-6; D is possibly TRBD1 (5 bases). Trimming took 2 bases from V and 7 from J, leaving 9 bases between them. From germline, CDR1 is LNHDA and CDR2 SQIVND (reference sequence). The CDR3 length is 14 residues. Here the CDR3 DNA reads TGTGCCAGTAGTATACAGGGTAGAAATTCACCCCTCCACTTT. Protein product: CASSIQGRNSPLHF.

This clone was detected only once. The genes are TRBV6-5 and TRBJ1-1; D possibly corresponds to TRBD1 (6 bases). The germline V and J ends were trimmed by 5 bases and 2 bases, with 9 bases remaining between them. The germline V gene has CDR1 MNHEY and CDR2 SVGAGI. The CDR3 runs 13 residues. DNA of the CDR3: TGTGCCAGCAGTCGGACAGCAAACACTGAAGCTTTCTTT. Its protein is CASSRTANTEAFF.

The chain combines TRBV2 with TRBJ1-5, with 7 positions matching TRBD1. V lost 8 bases, J lost 3 bases, and 13 bases stayed unmatched. Germline loops: CDR1 SNHLY, CDR2 FYNNEI. CDR3 length: 16 residues. In nucleotides, the CDR3 is TGTGCCAGCGTTGAGGGGGCAGGATCCTCCAATCAGCCCCAGCATTTT. Its protein product is CASVEGAGSSNQPQHF.

The chain couples TRBV10-3 to TRBJ1-5, with D possibly matching TRBD1 (6 bases). CDR3 length equals 16 residues. Germline lookup yields CDR1 ENHRY and CDR2 SYGVKD. Trimming cost V 2 bases and J 1 base, with 12 bases left between them. The CDR3 bases are TGTGCCATCAGTGAGGGGACCCAGGGGAGCAATCAGCCCCAGCATTTT. Translation gives CAISEGTQGSNQPQHF.

V is TRBV19 and J is TRBJ1-4; 7 nucleotides agree with TRBD1. The J segment lost 4 bases and the V segment lost 7 bases, leaving 9 bases of the junction unmatched. The CDR3 extends over 15 amino acids. Looked up from germline, CDR1 is LNHDA and CDR2 is SQIVND (reference sequence). Here the CDR3 DNA reads TGTGCCAGTAATCCAGGACAGGCCAGTAATGAAAAACTGTTTTTT. Protein sequence: CASNPGQASNEKLFF.

The J gene is TRBJ2-2, the V gene TRBV10-3, with 11 bases that match TRBD2. Germline V gene data show CDR1 as ENHRY and CDR2 as SYGVKD. CDR3 length: 18 amino acids. The V gene end was trimmed by 6 bases and the J gene end by 2 bases; junction bases not matched to a gene: 11. The CDR3 region has the DNA TGTGCCATCAGCGAGGTAGCGGGGGGGCCGGGAAACACCGGGGAGCTGTTTTTT. Translated, it gives CAISEVAGGPGNTGELFF.

CDR3 in DNA: TGTGCCAGCAGCTCAAACGGACTAGCGGGGAGCACAGATACGCAGTATTTT. Translated, it gives CASSSNGLAGSTDTQYF. This rearrangement joins TRBV5-6 to TRBJ2-3, with 12 positions matching TRBD2. The CDR3 sequence is 17 residues long. The ends lost 3 bases at V and 0 bases at J; junction bases unmatched: 5. Germline lookup yields CDR1 SGHDT and CDR2 YYEEEE.

The rearrangement joins TRBV11-2 to TRBJ1-1; 8 nucleotides match TRBD1. V gave up 4 bases and J gave up 4 bases; unmatched junction bases: 8. The CDR3 consists of 15 residues. Germline V gene lookup returns CDR1 SGHAT and CDR2 FQNNGV. CDR3 DNA: TGTGCCAGCAGCTGGCCGGGACAGGATTTCACTGAAGCTTTCTTT. Amino acid sequence: CASSWPGQDFTEAFF. The full variable domain, in which reference TRBV11-2 and TRBJ1-1 provide the parts outside the CDR3, is EAGVAQSPRYKIIEKRQSVAFWCNPISGHATLYWYQQILGQGPKLLIQFQNNGVVDDSQLPKDRFSAERLKGVDSTLKIQPAKLEDSAVYLCASSWPGQDFTEAFFGQGTRLTVV.